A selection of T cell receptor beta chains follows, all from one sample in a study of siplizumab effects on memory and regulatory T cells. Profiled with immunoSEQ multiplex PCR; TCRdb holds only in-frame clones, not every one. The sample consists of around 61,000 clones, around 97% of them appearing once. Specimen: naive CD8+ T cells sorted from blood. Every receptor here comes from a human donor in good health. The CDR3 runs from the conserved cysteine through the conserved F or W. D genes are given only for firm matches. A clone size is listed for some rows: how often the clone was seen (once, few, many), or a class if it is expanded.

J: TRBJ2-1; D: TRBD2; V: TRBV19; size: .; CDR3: CASSIDSGVFYNEQFF; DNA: TGTGCCAGTAGTATAGATAGCGGGGTTTTTTACAATGAGCAGTTCTTC
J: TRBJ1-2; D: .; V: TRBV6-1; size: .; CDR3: CASSELGAGNYGYTF; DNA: TGTGCCAGCAGTGAATTGGGGGCGGGAAACTATGGCTACACCTTC
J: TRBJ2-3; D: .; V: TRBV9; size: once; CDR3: CASSVGGTRTTDTQYF; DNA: TGTGCCAGCAGCGTGGGGGGCACGCGGACCACAGATACGCAGTATTTT
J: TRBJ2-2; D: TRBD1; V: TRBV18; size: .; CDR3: CASSTDRGTGELFF; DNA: TGTGCCAGCTCTACGGACAGGGGCACCGGGGAGCTGTTTTTT
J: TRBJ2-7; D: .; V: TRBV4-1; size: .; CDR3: CASSPRGAAGSSYEQYF; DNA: TGCGCCAGCAGCCCGAGAGGGGCGGCAGGGAGCTCCTACGAGCAGTACTTC
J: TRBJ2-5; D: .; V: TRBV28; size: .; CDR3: CASSINVAVQETQYF; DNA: TGTGCCAGCAGTATAAATGTGGCAGTACAAGAGACCCAGTACTTC
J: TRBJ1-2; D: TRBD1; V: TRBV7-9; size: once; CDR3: CASSLADRGDGYTF; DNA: TGTGCCAGCAGCTTAGCGGACAGGGGTGATGGCTACACCTTC
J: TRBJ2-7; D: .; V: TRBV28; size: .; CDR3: CASSSSWDHYEQYF; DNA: TGTGCCAGCAGTTCCTCCTGGGACCACTACGAGCAGTACTTC
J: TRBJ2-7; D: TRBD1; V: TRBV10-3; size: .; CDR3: CAIRDRGHEQYF; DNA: TGTGCCATCAGGGACAGGGGCCACGAGCAGTACTTC
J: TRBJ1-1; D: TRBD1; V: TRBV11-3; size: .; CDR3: CASSSPPGQGAGTFF; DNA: TGTGCCAGCAGCTCCCCCCCCGGACAGGGGGCTGGGACTTTCTTT
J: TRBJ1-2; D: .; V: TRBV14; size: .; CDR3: CASSQIENYGYTF; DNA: TGTGCCAGCAGCCAAATAGAGAACTATGGCTACACCTTC
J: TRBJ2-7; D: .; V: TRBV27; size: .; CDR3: CASSWRQGTYEQYF; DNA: TGTGCCAGCAGTTGGAGGCAGGGGACCTACGAGCAGTACTTC
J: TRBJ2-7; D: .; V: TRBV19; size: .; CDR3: CASSILGPGHEQYF; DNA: TGTGCCAGTAGTATTCTCGGGCCGGGGCACGAGCAGTACTTC
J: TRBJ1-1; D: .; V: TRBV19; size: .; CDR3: CASSIGTNTEAFF; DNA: TGTGCCAGTAGTATAGGAACGAACACTGAAGCTTTCTTT
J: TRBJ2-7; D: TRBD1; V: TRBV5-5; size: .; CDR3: CASTWTGQTYEQYF; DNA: TGTGCCAGCACCTGGACGGGACAGACCTACGAGCAGTACTTC
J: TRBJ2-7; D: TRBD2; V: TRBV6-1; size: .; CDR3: CASIGTSGSYEQYF; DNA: TGTGCCAGCATTGGGACTAGCGGGAGTTACGAGCAGTACTTC
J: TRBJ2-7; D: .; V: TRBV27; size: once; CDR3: CASSLYRESGEQYF; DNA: TGTGCCAGCAGTTTATATCGGGAGTCGGGCGAGCAGTACTTC
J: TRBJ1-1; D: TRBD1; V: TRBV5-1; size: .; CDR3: CASSPRGQANTEAFF; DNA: TGCGCCAGCAGCCCGAGAGGACAGGCGAACACTGAAGCTTTCTTT
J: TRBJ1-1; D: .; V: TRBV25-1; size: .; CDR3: CASSPWSTATEAFF; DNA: TGTGCCAGCAGTCCTTGGAGTACAGCCACTGAAGCTTTCTTT
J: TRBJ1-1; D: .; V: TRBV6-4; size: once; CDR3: CASSTGGNTEAFF; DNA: TGTGCCAGCAGCACTGGAGGGAACACTGAAGCTTTCTTT
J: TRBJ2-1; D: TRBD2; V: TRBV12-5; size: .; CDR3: CASGPPGLAGYNEQFF; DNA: TGTGCTAGTGGCCCGCCGGGACTAGCGGGGTACAATGAGCAGTTCTTC
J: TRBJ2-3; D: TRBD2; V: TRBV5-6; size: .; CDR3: CASSLGLADSTDTQYF; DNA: TGTGCCAGCAGCCTCGGACTAGCGGATTCCACAGATACGCAGTATTTT
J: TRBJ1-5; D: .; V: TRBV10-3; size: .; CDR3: CAISTGGRGKSYSNQPQHF; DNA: TGTGCCATCAGTACCGGTGGCAGGGGCAAATCATATAGCAATCAGCCCCAGCATTTT
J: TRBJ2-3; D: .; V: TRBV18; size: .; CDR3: CASSSSLPGDTQYF; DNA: TGTGCCAGCTCATCTTCCCTCCCCGGAGATACGCAGTATTTT
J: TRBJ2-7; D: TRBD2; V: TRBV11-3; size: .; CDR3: CASAAGRGYEQYF; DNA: TGTGCCAGTGCCGCGGGGCGGGGGTACGAGCAGTACTTC
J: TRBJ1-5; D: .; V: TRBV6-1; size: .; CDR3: CASSEGGPQHF; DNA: TGTGCCAGCAGTGAAGGTGGGCCCCAGCATTTT
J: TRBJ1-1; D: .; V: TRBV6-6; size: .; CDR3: CASGETEAFF; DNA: TGTGCCAGTGGGGAAACTGAAGCTTTCTTT
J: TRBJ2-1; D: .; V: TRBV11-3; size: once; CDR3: CASSPRRESSYNEQFF; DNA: TGTGCCAGCAGCCCAAGACGGGAGAGCTCCTACAATGAGCAGTTCTTC